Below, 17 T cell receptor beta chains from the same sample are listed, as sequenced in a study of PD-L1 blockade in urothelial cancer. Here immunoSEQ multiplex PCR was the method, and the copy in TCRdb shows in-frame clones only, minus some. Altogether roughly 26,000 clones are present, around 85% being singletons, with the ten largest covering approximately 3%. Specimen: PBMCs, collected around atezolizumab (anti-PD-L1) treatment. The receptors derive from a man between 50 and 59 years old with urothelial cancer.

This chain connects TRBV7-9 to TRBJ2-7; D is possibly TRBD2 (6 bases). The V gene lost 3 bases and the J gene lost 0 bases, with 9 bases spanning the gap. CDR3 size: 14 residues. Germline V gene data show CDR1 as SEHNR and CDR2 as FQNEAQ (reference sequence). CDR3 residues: CASSFVGGSYEQYF. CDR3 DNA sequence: TGTGCCAGCAGCTTCGTCGGGGGCTCCTACGAGCAGTACTTC.

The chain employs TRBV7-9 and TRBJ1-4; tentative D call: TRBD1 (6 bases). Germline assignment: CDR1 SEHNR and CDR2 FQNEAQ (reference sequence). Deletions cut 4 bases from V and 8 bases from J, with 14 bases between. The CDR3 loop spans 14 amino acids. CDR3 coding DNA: TGTGCCAGCAGCTCCAGGGGAGAAGGCGAAAAACTGTTTTTT. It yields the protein CASSSRGEGEKLFF.

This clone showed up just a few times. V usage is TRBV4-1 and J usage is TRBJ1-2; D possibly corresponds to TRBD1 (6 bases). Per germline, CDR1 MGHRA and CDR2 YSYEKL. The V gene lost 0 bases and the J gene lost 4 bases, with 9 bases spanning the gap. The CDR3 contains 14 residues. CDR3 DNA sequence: TGCGCCAGCAGCCAAGAGACAGGACCCTATGGCTACACCTTC. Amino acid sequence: CASSQETGPYGYTF.

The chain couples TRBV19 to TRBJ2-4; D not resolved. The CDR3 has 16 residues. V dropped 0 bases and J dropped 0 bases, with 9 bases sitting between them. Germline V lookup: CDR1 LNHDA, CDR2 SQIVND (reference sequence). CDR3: CASSIDRFLAKNIQYF. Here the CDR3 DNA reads TGTGCCAGTAGTATAGATCGGTTCCTAGCCAAAAACATTCAGTACTTC. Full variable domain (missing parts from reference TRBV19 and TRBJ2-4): DGGITQSPKYLFRKEGQNVTLSCEQNLNHDAMYWYRQDPGQGLRLIYYSQIVNDFQKGDIAEGYSVSREKKESFPLTVTSAQKNPTAFYLCASSIDRFLAKNIQYFGAGTRLSVL.

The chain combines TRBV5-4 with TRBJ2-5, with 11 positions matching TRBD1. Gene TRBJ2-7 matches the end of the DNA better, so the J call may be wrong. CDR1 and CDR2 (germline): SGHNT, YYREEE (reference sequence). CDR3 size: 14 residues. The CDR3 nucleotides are TGTGCCAGCAGCCCCGGGACAGGGGGCTACGAGCAGTACTTC. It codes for CASSPGTGGYEQYF.

The chain's CDR3 is CASSLQAGQGSYEQYF. CDR3 in DNA: TGTGCCAGCAGCTTACAAGCGGGACAGGGATCATACGAGCAGTACTTC. The J gene is TRBJ2-7, the V gene TRBV7-6; 9 positions match TRBD1. Trimming took 2 bases from V and 4 from J; bases not matched to a gene: 9. The CDR3 sequence is 16 residues long. Germline V gene data show CDR1 as SGHVS and CDR2 as FNYEAQ.

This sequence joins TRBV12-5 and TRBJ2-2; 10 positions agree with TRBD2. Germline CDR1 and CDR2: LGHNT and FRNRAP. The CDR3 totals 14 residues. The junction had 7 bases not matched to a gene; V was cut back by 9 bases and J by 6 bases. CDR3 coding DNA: TGTGCTAGCCGCCCCGGGACTAGCGCCGGGGAGCTGTTTTTT. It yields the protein CASRPGTSAGELFF.

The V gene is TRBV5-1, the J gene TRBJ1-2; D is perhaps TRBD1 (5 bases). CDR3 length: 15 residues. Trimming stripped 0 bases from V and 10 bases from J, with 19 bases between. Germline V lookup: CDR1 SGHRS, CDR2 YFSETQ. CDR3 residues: CASSLGQIAGGIYTF. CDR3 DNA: TGCGCCAGCAGCTTGGGGCAAATTGCGGGGGGTATCTACACCTTC.

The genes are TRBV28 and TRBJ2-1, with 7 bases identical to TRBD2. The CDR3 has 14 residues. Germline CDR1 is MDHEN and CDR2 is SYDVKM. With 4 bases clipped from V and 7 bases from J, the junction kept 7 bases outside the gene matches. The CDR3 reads CASSSGGSKNEQFF. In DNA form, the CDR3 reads TGTGCCAGCAGTTCGGGCGGGAGTAAAAATGAGCAGTTCTTC.

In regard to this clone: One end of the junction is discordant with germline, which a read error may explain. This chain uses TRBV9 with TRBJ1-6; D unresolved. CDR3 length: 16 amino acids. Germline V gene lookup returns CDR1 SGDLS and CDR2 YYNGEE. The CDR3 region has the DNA TGTGCCAGCAGCGTAGTCCTTACCTCCTATAATTCACCCCTCTACTTT. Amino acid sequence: CASSVVLTSYNSPLYF.

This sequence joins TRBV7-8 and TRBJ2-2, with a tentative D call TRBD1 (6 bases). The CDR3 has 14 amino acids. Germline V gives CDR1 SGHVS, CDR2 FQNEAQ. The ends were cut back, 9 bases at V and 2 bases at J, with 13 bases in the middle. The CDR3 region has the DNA TGTGCCAGTCCAAGGGGGAGTAACACCGGGGAGCTGTTTTTT. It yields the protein CASPRGSNTGELFF.

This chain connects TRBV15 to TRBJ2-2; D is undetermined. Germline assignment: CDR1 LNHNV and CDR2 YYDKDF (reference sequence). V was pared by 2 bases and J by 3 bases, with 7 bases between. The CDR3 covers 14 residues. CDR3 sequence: CATSRRSYTGELFF. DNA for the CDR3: TGTGCCACCAGCAGACGGTCTTACACCGGGGAGCTGTTTTTT. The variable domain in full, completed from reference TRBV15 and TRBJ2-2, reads DAMVIQNPRYQVTQFGKPVTLSCSQTLNHNVMYWYQQKSSQAPKLLFHYYDKDFNNEADTPDNFQSRRPNTSFCFLDIRSPGLGDTAMYLCATSRRSYTGELFFGEGSRLTVL.

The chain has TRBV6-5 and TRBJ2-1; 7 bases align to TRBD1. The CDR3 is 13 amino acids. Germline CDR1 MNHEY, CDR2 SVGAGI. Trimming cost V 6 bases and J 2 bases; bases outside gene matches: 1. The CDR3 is CASSGTAYNEQFF. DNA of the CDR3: TGTGCCAGCAGCGGGACAGCCTACAATGAGCAGTTCTTC.

The CDR3 loop is CASSLSGTLANNEQFF. DNA for the CDR3: TGTGCCAGCAGTTTATCAGGGACACTCGCCAACAATGAGCAGTTCTTC. J is TRBJ2-1 and V is TRBV28, with a tentative D call TRBD1 (6 bases). The V and J ends lost 1 base and 5 bases respectively, with 15 bases between them. The CDR3 consists of 16 residues. Germline V gene sequence: CDR1 MDHEN, CDR2 SYDVKM.

CDR3 loop: CASSPYGTSGYTGELFF. In DNA form, the CDR3 reads TGTGCCAGCAGCCCTTACGGGACTAGCGGTTACACCGGGGAGCTGTTTTTT. V and J are TRBV5-4 and TRBJ2-2; TRBD2 aligns across 11 bases. The CDR3 is 17 residues long. J gave up 3 bases and V 4 bases, and 8 bases lay outside the gene matches. Germline lookup yields CDR1 SGHNT and CDR2 YYREEE (reference sequence).

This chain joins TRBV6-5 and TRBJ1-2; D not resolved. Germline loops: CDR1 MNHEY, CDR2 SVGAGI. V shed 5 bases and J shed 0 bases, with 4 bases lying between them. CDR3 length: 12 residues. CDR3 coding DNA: TGTGCCAGCAGTAGAGCTAACTATGGCTACACCTTC. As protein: CASSRANYGYTF.

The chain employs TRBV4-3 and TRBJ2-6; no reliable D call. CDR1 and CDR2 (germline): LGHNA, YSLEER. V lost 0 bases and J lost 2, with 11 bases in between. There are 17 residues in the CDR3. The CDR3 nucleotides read TGCGCCAGCAGCCAAGAAGCGACTGACCCTGGGGCCAACGTCCTGACTTTC. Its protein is CASSQEATDPGANVLTF.